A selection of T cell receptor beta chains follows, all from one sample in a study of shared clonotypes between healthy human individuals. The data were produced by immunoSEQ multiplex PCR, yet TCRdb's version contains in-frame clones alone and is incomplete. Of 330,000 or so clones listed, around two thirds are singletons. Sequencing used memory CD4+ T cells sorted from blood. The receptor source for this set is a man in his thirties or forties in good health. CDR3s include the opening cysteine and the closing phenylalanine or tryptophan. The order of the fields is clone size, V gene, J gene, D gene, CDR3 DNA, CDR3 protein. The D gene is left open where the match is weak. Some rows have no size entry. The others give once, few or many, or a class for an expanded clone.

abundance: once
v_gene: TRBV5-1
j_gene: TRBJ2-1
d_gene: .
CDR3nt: TGCGCCAGCAGCTTGGGGTCGGGGGCGCTTTACAATGAGCAGTTCTTC
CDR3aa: CASSLGSGALYNEQFF

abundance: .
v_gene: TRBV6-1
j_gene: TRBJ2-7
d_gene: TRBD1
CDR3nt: TGTGCCAGCAGTGGTACAGGGGGCGAGCAGTACTTC
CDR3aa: CASSGTGGEQYF

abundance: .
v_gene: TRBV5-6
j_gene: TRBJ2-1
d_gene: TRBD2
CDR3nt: TGTGCCAGCAGCTTGAGCGGGAGGTCCTACAATGAGCAGTTCTTC
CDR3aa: CASSLSGRSYNEQFF

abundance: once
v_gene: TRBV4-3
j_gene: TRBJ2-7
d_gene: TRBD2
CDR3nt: TGCGCCAGCAGCCAAGATGTTAGCGGGAGCGGGGACTACGAGCAGTACTTC
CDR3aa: CASSQDVSGSGDYEQYF

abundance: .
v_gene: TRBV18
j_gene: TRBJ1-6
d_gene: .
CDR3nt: TGTGCCAGCTCACCACCCTGGCAGGGAGGCTCACCCCTCCACTTT
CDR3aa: CASSPPWQGGSPLHF

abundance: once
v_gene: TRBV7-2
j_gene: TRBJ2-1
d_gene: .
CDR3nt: TGTGCCAGCAGGGAGGCTAGAGCCCGATACAATGAGCAGTTCTTC
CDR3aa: CASREARARYNEQFF

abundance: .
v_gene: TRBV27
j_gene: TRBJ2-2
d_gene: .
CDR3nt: TGTGCCAGCAGTACCTTAGGAGCCTGGGGGCTGTTTTTT
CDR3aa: CASSTLGAWGLFF

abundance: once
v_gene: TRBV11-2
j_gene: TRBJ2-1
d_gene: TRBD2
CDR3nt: TGTGCCAGCAGCCAAATAGCGGGAGCTTACAATGAGCAGTTCTTC
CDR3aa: CASSQIAGAYNEQFF

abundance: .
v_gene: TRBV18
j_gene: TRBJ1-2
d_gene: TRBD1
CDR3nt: TGTGCCAGCTCACCACTAGGACAGGGGGCTTCATGGGGCTACACCTTC
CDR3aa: CASSPLGQGASWGYTF

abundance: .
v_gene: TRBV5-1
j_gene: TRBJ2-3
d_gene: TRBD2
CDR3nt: TGCGCCAGCACGACTAGCGGATACACAGATACGCAGTATTTT
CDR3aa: CASTTSGYTDTQYF

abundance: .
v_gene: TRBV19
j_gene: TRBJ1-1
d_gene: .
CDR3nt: TGTGCCAGTACCTCGGCCGGAGGTTTGTATGCTTTCTTT
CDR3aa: CASTSAGGLYAFF

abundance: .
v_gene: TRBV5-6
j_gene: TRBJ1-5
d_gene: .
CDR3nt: TGTGCCAGCAGCTTCCCAGAAAGCAATCAGCCCCAGCATTTT
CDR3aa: CASSFPESNQPQHF

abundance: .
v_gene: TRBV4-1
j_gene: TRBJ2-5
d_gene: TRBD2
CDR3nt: TGCGCCAGCAGCCAAGAGCGCGGTCTAGCGGGAGGGGCAGAGACCCAGTACTTC
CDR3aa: CASSQERGLAGGAETQYF

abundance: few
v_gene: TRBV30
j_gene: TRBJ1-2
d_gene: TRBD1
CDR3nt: TGTGCCTGGGTGCAACAGGGGGCGGGCGGCTACACCTTC
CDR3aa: CAWVQQGAGGYTF

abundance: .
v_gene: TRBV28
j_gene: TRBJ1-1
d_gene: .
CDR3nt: TGTGCCAGCAGTTTATGGATGTCGGCAGGGCCGAACACTGAAGCTTTCTTT
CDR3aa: CASSLWMSAGPNTEAFF

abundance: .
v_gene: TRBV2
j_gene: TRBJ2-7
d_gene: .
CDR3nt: TGTGCCAGCAGCCCCCCCGGAACCCAAGCCTACGAGCAGTACTTC
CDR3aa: CASSPPGTQAYEQYF

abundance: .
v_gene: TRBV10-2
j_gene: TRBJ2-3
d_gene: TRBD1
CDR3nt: TGCGCCAGCCGGGACAGGGGCACAGATACGCAGTATTTT
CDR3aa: CASRDRGTDTQYF

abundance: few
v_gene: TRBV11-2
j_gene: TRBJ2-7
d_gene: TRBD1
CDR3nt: TGTGCCAGCAGATCGGGACAGGGGGCCTACGAGCAGTACTTC
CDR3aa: CASRSGQGAYEQYF

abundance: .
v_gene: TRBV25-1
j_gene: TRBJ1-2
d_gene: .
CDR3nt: TGTGCCAGCAGTGAATTCGGGACGCAGTATGGCTACACCTTC
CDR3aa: CASSEFGTQYGYTF

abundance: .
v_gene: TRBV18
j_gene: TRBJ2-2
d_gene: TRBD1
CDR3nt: TGTGCCAGCTCACCGGGACAGGGGAACACCGGGGAGCTGTTTTTT
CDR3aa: CASSPGQGNTGELFF

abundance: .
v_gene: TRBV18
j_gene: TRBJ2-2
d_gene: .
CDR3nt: TGTGCCAGCTCACCACAACAGCTAAACACCGGGGAGCTGTTTTTT
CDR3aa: CASSPQQLNTGELFF